This T cell receptor (beta chain) is from a study of shared clonotypes between healthy human individuals. Findings and limits, study-wide: Memory subsets generally showed smaller estimated richness than naive subsets did. Only blood samples were collected, and tissue repertoires likely differ.

The data were produced by immunoSEQ multiplex PCR, yet TCRdb's version contains in-frame clones alone and is incomplete. The sample lists approximately 640,000 clones, about three quarters seen once, with 1.5% to 2% in the top ten. Comment on this clone: Its antigen is currently unknown.

V was trimmed by 9 bases and J by 5 bases, leaving 16 bases between them. Germline V gene lookup returns CDR1 SNHLY and CDR2 FYNNEI. This CDR3 contains 13 residues. Sequenced input: memory CD4+ T cells sorted from blood. Subset reported: CD45RA-negative fraction. This chain uses TRBV2 with TRBJ1-1; unclear D gene. The sequence was obtained from a woman aged 25 to 39 in good health. The CDR3 nucleotides read TGTGCCAGAGGTGGGCAGGCTGAAACTGAAGCTTTCTTT. Translated: CARGGQAETEAFF. Complete variable domain (other parts from reference TRBV2 and TRBJ1-1): EPEVTQTPSHQVTQMGQEVILRCVPISNHLYFYWYRQILGQKVEFLVSFYNNEISEKSEIFDDQFSVERPDGSNFTLKIRSTKLEDSAMYFCARGGQAETEAFFGQGTRLTVV.